This TCR beta chain was captured by sequencing in a study of CD8+ T cells in alopecia areata. The sequencing template was cDNA reverse transcribed from extracted RNA. Assay: immunoSEQ multiplex PCR; the TCRdb copy retains only in-frame clones and omits some. Of around 100,000 clones in the sample, approximately 58% were seen once. This CDR3 spans 11 amino acids. Deletions cut 7 bases from V and 1 base from J, with 4 bases between. Germline-derived CDR1 and CDR2 are SQVTM and ANQGSEA. Study results and limitations: Sequencing of scalp samples also captures resident alphabeta T cells of normal skin. Clarity of TCR sharing across patients fell short of that in mice, possibly HLA-related.

With regard to this clone: The antigen is undetermined.

This chain links TRBV29-1 with TRBJ2-2; D gene uncertain. The clonotype was recovered from a human donor in good health. Material for sequencing was CD4+ T cells sorted from blood. The CDR3 bases are TGCAGCGCCCAGAACACCGGGGAGCTGTTTTTT. Protein: CSAQNTGELFF.